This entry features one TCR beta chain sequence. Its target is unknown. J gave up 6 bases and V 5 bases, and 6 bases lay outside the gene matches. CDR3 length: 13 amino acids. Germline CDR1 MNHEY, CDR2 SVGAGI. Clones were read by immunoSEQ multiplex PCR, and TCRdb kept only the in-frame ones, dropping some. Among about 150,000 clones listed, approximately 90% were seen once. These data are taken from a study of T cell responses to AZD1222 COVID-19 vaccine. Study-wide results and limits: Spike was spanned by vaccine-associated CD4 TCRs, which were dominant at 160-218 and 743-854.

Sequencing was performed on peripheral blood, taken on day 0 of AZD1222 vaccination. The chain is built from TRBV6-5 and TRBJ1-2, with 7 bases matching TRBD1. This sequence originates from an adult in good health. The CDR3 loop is CASSIQGSHGYTF. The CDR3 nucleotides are TGTGCCAGCAGTATACAGGGGTCTCATGGCTACACCTTC.